The source of this T cell receptor (beta chain) is a study of cytomegalovirus exposure and HLA in healthy donors. General study results and limits: Cytomegalovirus status was reportedly diagnosed by the classifier with high sensitivity and specificity.

Healthy bone marrow donors formed the donor group. Germline CDR1 MNHEY, CDR2 SMNVEV (reference sequence). The CDR3 runs to 14 residues. Trimming pared 5 bases from V and 5 bases from J, leaving 14 bases between. Comment on this clone: Antigen specificity is unknown. The sample holds other DNA sequences that translate to the same CDR3.

The primer mix had 60 Vbeta and 13 Jbeta primers. Repertoires were generated with immunoSEQ multiplex PCR, while TCRdb's copy carries only in-frame clones and drops some. There are about 85,000 clones in the sample; less than 80% occur only once, and approximately 2.1% lies in the top ten. This clonotype was sampled from a man aged 25-40 years in good health and CMV-seronegative. This chain joins TRBV27 and TRBJ2-3, with D uncertain. Sequencing was done on a sample of PBMCs. This chain's CDR3 is CASSLVSEVDTQYF. CDR3 in DNA: TGTGCCAGCAGTCTCGTGTCTGAGGTAGATACGCAGTATTTT.